The 19 T cell receptor beta chains listed next were all sequenced from one sample in a study of blood T cell repertoires in COVID-19. Profiling relied on immunoSEQ multiplex PCR, and the TCRdb table lists in-frame clones only, not all of them. The sample lists some 200,000 clones; around three quarters were seen once. The specimen sequenced was peripheral blood. The receptors derive from a woman in her seventies with acute or convalescent COVID-19.

The sample holds a few counts of this clone. The chain recombines TRBV5-6 with TRBJ2-1; D is possibly TRBD2 (5 bases). Trimming removed 0 bases at V and 8 bases at J, with 9 bases between. In germline, CDR1 is SGHDT, CDR2 YYEEEE. The length of the CDR3 is 13 residues. In nucleotides, the CDR3 is TGTGCCAGCAGCTTGGCACGGCGGGATGAGCAGTTCTTC. Translation: CASSLARRDEQFF.

The gene calls are TRBV7-9 and TRBJ2-2; 10 bases align to TRBD1. The CDR3 length is 14 residues. CDR1 SEHNR and CDR2 FQNEAQ come from the germline V gene (reference sequence). Germline trimming cut 8 bases from V and 1 base from J; bases unmatched to any gene: 1. The CDR3 reads CASGDRGNTGELFF. The DNA of the CDR3 is TGTGCCAGCGGGGACAGGGGGAACACCGGGGAGCTGTTTTTT.

The chain has TRBV4-3 and TRBJ2-6, with D unclear. CDR3 length equals 19 residues. CDR1 and CDR2 (germline): LGHNA, YSLEER. The V gene lost 0 bases and the J gene lost 0 bases, with 15 bases spanning the gap. CDR3 nucleotides: TGCGCCAGCAGCCAAGAATACGTGCGTCGAGACTCTGGGGCCAACGTCCTGACTTTC. The encoded protein is CASSQEYVRRDSGANVLTF.

The chain recombines TRBV27 with TRBJ1-1, with D maybe TRBD1 (5 bases). CDR1 MNHEY and CDR2 SMNVEV come from the germline V gene (reference sequence). The CDR3 has 13 residues. The V end was cut by 6 bases, the J end by 4 bases, with 12 bases between. CDR3 coding DNA: TGTGCCAGCAGAAGACTCAGGGCCACTGAAGCTTTCTTT. Translating it yields CASRRLRATEAFF.

The chain has TRBV18 and TRBJ2-2; 8 bases line up with TRBD1. J lost 7 bases, V lost 6 bases, and 7 bases had no gene match. This CDR3 is 14 amino acids long. CDR1 is KGHSH and CDR2 is LQKENI in the germline V gene. CDR3 amino acids: CASSRDRNGGELFF. The CDR3, as DNA: TGTGCCAGCTCCCGGGACAGGAACGGCGGGGAGCTGTTTTTT.

This clone was counted only a few times. This CDR3 is CASSPSGRNYNEQFF. Here the CDR3 DNA reads TGTGCCAGCAGCCCTAGCGGGCGAAATTACAATGAGCAGTTCTTC. The chain carries TRBV11-2 and TRBJ2-1; 8 nucleotides align to TRBD2. The CDR3 has 15 residues. The ends lost 5 bases at V and 4 bases at J; junction bases unmatched: 7. Germline assignment: CDR1 SGHAT and CDR2 FQNNGV.

The V gene is TRBV7-8, the J gene TRBJ1-2; 7 bases are shared with TRBD1. The CDR3 length is 13 residues. Germline CDR1 SGHVS, CDR2 FQNEAQ. V lost 5 bases to trimming and J lost 6 bases; unmatched junction nucleotides: 6. The CDR3 nucleotides read TGTGCCAGCAGCCCTGGACAGGCCGATGGCTACACCTTC. Its translation: CASSPGQADGYTF.

The gene calls are TRBV19 and TRBJ1-1; D is perhaps TRBD1 (5 bases). Trimming removed 9 bases from V and 0 bases from J, with 11 bases in between. Germline assignment: CDR1 LNHDA and CDR2 SQIVND (reference sequence). The CDR3 totals 13 residues. CDR3 in amino acids: CASQEGMNTEAFF. The CDR3, as DNA: TGTGCCAGCCAGGAGGGGATGAACACTGAAGCTTTCTTT.

This clone has a handful of counts. The CDR3 DNA reads as TGTGCCAGCAGCGTAGTAGGGGGCGCGGAGACCCAGTACTTC. Amino acid sequence: CASSVVGGAETQYF. The chain recombines TRBV9 with TRBJ2-5, with 7 bases matching TRBD1. The ends lost 0 bases at V and 5 bases at J; junction bases unmatched: 4. This CDR3 is built from 14 residues. The germline V gene encodes CDR1 SGDLS and CDR2 YYNGEE.

The chain combines TRBV7-2 with TRBJ1-1; the D is unclear. CDR3 length: 13 amino acids. Germline-derived CDR1 and CDR2 are SGHTA and FQGNSA. The V end lost 7 bases, the J end lost 5 bases, and 14 bases lay between the germline ends. The CDR3 bases are TGTGCCAGCAACCAAGCGAGAGGTACTGAAGCTTTCTTT. Amino acid sequence: CASNQARGTEAFF.

V usage is TRBV6-5 and J usage is TRBJ2-1; TRBD2 might be the D (6 bases). The CDR3 is 14 amino acids. CDR1 is MNHEY and CDR2 is SVGAGI in the germline V gene. V was clipped by 0 bases and J by 6 bases, with 9 bases between them. CDR3: CASSYSAGLNEQFF. The CDR3 bases are TGTGCCAGCAGTTACTCGGCGGGGCTCAATGAGCAGTTCTTC.

The chain is built from TRBV2 and TRBJ2-3, with D perhaps matching TRBD1 (5 bases). The V end lost 3 bases, the J end lost 2 bases, and 9 bases lay between the germline ends. The CDR3 is 14 amino acids. Germline V lookup: CDR1 SNHLY, CDR2 FYNNEI. The CDR3 region has the DNA TGTGCCAGCAGTGACAGGGCGGACACAGATACGCAGTATTTT. It codes for CASSDRADTDTQYF.

This clone was observed a handful of times. This chain links TRBV5-1 with TRBJ2-5, with 8 bases fitting TRBD1. Germline V gene lookup returns CDR1 SGHRS and CDR2 YFSETQ. With 2 bases clipped from V and 5 bases from J, the junction kept 8 bases outside the gene matches. The CDR3 covers 15 residues. The CDR3 here is CASSFVTGVEETQYF. DNA of the CDR3: TGCGCCAGCAGCTTCGTGACAGGGGTCGAGGAGACCCAGTACTTC.

The chain uses TRBV9 and TRBJ2-5; 7 nucleotides match TRBD1. With 3 bases clipped from V and 5 bases from J, the junction kept 13 bases outside the gene matches. Germline CDR1 and CDR2: SGDLS and YYNGEE. This CDR3 has 16 amino acids. CDR3 in amino acids: CASSGGSGGQFETQYF. The CDR3 nucleotides are TGTGCCAGCAGCGGAGGATCAGGGGGTCAGTTCGAGACCCAGTACTTC.

The chain joins TRBV12-3 or TRBV12-4 to TRBJ2-1; tentatively, D is TRBD2 (5 bases). Trimming took 3 bases from V and 9 from J, leaving 9 bases between them. This CDR3 has 12 amino acids. The CDR3 DNA reads TGTGCCAGCAGTTTTCTAGCTGTTGAGCAGTTCTTC. Its protein is CASSFLAVEQFF.

The V and J genes are TRBV20-1 and TRBJ2-3; the match to TRBD2 covers 12 bases. Germline trimming cut 3 bases from V and 4 bases from J; bases unmatched to any gene: 5. The CDR3 loop spans 15 amino acids. Germline CDR1 reads DFQATT; CDR2 reads SNEGSKA (reference sequence). CDR3 sequence: CSASRLAGESDTQYF. CDR3 bases: TGCAGTGCTAGTAGACTAGCGGGGGAGTCAGATACGCAGTATTTT.

This chain joins TRBV12-3 or TRBV12-4 and TRBJ1-2; no definite D call. The CDR3 runs to 11 residues. The V gene lost 6 bases and the J gene lost 8 bases, with 10 bases spanning the gap. CDR3 amino acids: CASSYTGGYTF. Written as DNA, the CDR3 is TGTGCCAGCAGCTACACGGGGGGCTACACCTTC.

The chain joins TRBV27 to TRBJ1-2, with D perhaps TRBD1 (5 bases). The V end was cut by 0 bases, the J end by 6 bases, with 14 bases between. CDR3 length: 15 amino acids. Germline CDR1 MNHEY, CDR2 SMNVEV (reference sequence). CDR3 in DNA: TGTGCCAGCAGTTTATCTTTCTCAGGCAGGGATGGCTACACCTTC. This encodes CASSLSFSGRDGYTF.

J is TRBJ2-7 and V is TRBV7-2, with D possibly being TRBD2 (6 bases). The CDR3 has 14 residues. V was pared by 0 bases and J by 7 bases, with 13 bases between. Germline CDR1 reads SGHTA; CDR2 reads FQGNSA. CDR3 amino acids: CASSLAREDREQYF. CDR3 nucleotides: TGTGCCAGCAGCTTAGCGAGGGAGGATCGGGAGCAGTACTTC.